This T cell receptor beta chain was captured in a study of T cell changes during pregnancy in multiple sclerosis. Germline V gene sequence: CDR1 LNHDA, CDR2 SQIVND (reference sequence). CDR3 size: 15 residues. V lost 6 bases, J lost 7 bases, and 6 bases stayed unmatched. The data were produced by immunoSEQ multiplex PCR, yet TCRdb's version contains in-frame clones alone and is incomplete. The sample consists of approximately 70,000 clones, more than 80% of them appearing once. The chain couples TRBV19 to TRBJ2-2, with 12 positions matching TRBD1. The sequencing used peripheral blood, collected in the third trimester of pregnancy. The sequence came from a female donor with multiple sclerosis, enrolled in a pregnancy study. CDR3 region: CASSFGTGGSGELFF. The CDR3 nucleotides read TGTGCCAGTAGCTTCGGGACAGGGGGCAGCGGGGAGCTGTTTTTT.